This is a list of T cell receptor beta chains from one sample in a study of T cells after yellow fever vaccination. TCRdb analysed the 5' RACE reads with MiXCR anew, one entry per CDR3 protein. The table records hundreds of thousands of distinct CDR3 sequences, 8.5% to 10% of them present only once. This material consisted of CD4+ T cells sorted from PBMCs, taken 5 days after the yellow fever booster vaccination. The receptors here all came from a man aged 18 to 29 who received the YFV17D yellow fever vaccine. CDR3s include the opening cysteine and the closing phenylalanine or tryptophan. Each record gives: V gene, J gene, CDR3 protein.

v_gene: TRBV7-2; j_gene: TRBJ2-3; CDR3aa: CASSSSPGGLTDTQYF
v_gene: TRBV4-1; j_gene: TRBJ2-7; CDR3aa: CASSQDSLAGTNYEQYF
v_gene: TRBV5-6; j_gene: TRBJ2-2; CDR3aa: CASLSGPGELFF
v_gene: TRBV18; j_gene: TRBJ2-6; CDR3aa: CASSPGQIRANVLTF
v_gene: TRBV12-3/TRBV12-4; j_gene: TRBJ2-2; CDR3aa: CASSLAGVTGELFF
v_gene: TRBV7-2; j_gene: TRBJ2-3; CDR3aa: CASSPTGPPSADTQYF
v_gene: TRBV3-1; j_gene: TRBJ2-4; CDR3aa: CASSLGTGIAKNIQYF
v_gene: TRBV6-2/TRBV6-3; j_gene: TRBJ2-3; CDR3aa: CASSIQGVSTDTQYF
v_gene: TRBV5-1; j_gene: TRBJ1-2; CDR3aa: CASSSVNIPGGYTF
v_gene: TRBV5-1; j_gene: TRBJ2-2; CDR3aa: CASSSLGGADTGELFF
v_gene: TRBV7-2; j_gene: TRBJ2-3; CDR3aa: CASSPMGLGTDTQYF
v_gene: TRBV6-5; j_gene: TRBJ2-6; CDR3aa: CATREVANSGANVLTF
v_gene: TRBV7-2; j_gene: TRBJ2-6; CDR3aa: CASSLLSWDGANVLTF
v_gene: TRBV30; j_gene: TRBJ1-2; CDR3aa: CAWSEGRDYGYTF
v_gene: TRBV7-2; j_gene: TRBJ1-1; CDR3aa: CASTRDRVKTEAFF
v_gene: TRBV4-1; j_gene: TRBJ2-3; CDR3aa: CASSQDWGGQKDTQYF
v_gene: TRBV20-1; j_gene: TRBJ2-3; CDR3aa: CSATGGGTDTQYF
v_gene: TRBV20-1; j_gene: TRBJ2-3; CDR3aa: CSARTLSALGTDTQYF
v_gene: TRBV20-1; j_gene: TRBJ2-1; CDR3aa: CSVTSGDYYNEQFF
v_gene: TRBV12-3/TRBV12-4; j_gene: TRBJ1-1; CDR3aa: CASSLDRVMAFF
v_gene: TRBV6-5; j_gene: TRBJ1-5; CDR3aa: CASSSGTESQPQHF
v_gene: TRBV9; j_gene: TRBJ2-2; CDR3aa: CASRAGQALYTGELFF
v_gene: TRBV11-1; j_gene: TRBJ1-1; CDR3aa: CASSSQGTTEAFF
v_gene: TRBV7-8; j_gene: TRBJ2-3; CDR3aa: CASSFRDRGRDTQYF
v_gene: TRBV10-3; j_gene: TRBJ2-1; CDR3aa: CAISESTHEQFF
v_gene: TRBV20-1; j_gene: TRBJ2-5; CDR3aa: CSAGTQSETQYF
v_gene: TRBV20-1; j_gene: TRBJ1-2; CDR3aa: CSARGQVDYGYTF
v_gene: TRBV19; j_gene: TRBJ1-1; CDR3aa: CASSTQPMIGRNTEAFF
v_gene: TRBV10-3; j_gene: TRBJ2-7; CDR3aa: CATRRAYEQYF
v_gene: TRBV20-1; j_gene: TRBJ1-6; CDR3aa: CSASEDRYSPLHF
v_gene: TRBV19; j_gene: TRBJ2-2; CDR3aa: CASITQGASDTGELFF
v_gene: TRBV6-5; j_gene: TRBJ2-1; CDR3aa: CASRLAGTNEQFF
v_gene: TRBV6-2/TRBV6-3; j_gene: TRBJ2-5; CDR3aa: CASSYFGDQETQYF
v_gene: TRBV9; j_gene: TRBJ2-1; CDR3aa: CASSEPEGGPYNEQFF
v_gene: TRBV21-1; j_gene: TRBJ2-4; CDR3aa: CASKGQPKNIQYF
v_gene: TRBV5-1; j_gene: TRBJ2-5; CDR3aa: CASSHLSLGETQYF
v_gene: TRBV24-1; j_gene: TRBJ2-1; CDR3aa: CATSDQPPRAGGFSSYNEQFF
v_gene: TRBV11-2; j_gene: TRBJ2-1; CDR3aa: CASIGVSSYNEQFF
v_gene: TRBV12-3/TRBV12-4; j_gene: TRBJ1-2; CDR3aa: CASSLVRGRIYGYTF
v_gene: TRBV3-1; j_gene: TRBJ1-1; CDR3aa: CASSPVGVMNTEAFF
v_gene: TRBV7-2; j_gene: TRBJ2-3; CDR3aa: CASSLEGGQDTQYF
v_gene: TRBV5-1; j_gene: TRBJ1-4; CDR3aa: CASSLQQGNEKLFF